The clone carrying this T cell receptor (beta chain) was seen many times. This entry is derived from a study of blood T cells in healthy people across ages. V shed 3 bases and J shed 2 bases, with 7 bases lying between them. The CDR3 contains 13 residues. The germline CDR1 and CDR2 sequences are SGDLS and YYNGEE. A J-beta primer mix and a sample-barcoded 5' primer were used in a second PCR of about 6 to 12 cycles. Each CDR3 protein is one row after TCRdb ran MiXCR on the 5' RACE reads. Altogether approximately 1.5 million distinct CDR3 sequences are present, 34% being singletons, with the ten largest covering about 10%.

The chain links TRBV9 to TRBJ2-3; D call uncertain. The sequenced sample was blood. This receptor was obtained from a woman aged 25 to 39 in good health. CDR3 DNA sequence: TGTGCCAGCAGCGAAGTCTCCACAGATACGCAGTATTTT. It specifies CASSEVSTDTQYF. Complete variable domain (other parts from reference TRBV9 and TRBJ2-3): DSGVTQTPKHLITATGQRVTLRCSPRSGDLSVYWYQQSLDQGLQFLIQYYNGEERAKGNILERFSAQQFPDLHSELNLSSLELGDSALYFCASSEVSTDTQYFGPGTRLTVL.